The entry that follows covers one T cell receptor beta chain sequence. Each CDR3 protein is one row after TCRdb ran MiXCR on the RT-PCR reads. The data contain 500,000 to 600,000 distinct CDR3 sequences, approximately 15% of them seen just once; the ten biggest clones take up roughly 10%. These data belong to a study of response to subunit inactivated influenza vaccine. V lost 2 bases, J lost 0 bases, and 9 bases lay in between. This CDR3 is built from 15 residues. Germline CDR1 is SGHKS and CDR2 is YYEKEE (reference sequence). The sequence derives from a man between 45 and 60 years old who received an inactivated influenza vaccine. Specimen: PBMCs from blood, collected roughly 12 days after vaccination. The rearrangement links TRBV5-5 to TRBJ2-1; D perhaps matches TRBD1 (5 bases). CDR3 DNA: TGTGCCAGCAGCTTACAGGCGAGCTCCTACAATGAGCAGTTCTTC. It encodes CASSLQASSYNEQFF.